The clone carrying this T cell receptor (beta chain) has a handful of counts. Antigen unknown. Data came from immunoSEQ multiplex PCR; TCRdb stores just in-frame clones and leaves some out. Among 80,000 to 100,000 clones listed, 81% were seen once. PCR or immunohistochemistry showed mismatch repair deficiency in every enrolled patient. A few pembrolizumab responders had their TCRs sequenced. The sample comes from a study of PD-1 blockade in mismatch repair-deficient tumors. Study details: Patients had eleven to twelve mismatch repair-deficient cancer types and were previously treated and progressing.

Study-wide results and limits: Tumor-resident clones, often undetectable pretreatment in blood, expanded then contracted after pembrolizumab.

Germline V CDR1 and CDR2: MNHEY, SMNVEV (reference sequence). Trimming took 6 bases from V and 7 from J; bases not matched to a gene: 15. The CDR3 has 16 amino acids. Sample: peripheral blood, taken 12 weeks after starting pembrolizumab. V is TRBV27 and J is TRBJ2-1, with 7 positions matching TRBD2. This sequence originates from an adult with mismatch repair-deficient cancer. The CDR3 sequence: CASREGQGGRSNEQFF. CDR3 nucleotides: TGTGCCAGCAGAGAGGGGCAGGGCGGGAGAAGTAATGAGCAGTTCTTC.